Listed below are T cell receptor beta chains from one sample, sequenced in a study of blood T cell repertoires in COVID-19. Sequencing was performed with immunoSEQ multiplex PCR; in TCRdb, only in-frame clones are kept and a portion is missing. The table shows 55,000 to 70,000 clones, with over 75% occurring only once. The sample was peripheral blood. The receptors derive from a woman in her sixties with COVID-19, enrolled during active disease. The CDR3 runs from the conserved cysteine through the conserved F or W. The D gene is left open where the match is weak. The size field is filled for only some rows; it gives once, few, many or a size class.

v_gene,j_gene,d_gene,abundance,CDR3nt,CDR3aa
TRBV2,TRBJ1-2,-,-,TGTGCCAGCAGGTGGGGACTCAAAGACGATGGCTACACCTTC,CASRWGLKDDGYTF
TRBV7-9,TRBJ1-1,TRBD1,few,TGTGCCAGCAGCAAATTCAGGGGGCGGGAGAACACTGAAGCTTTCTTT,CASSKFRGRENTEAFF
TRBV7-7,TRBJ2-7,-,-,TGTGCCAGCAGTCTAGACCAAAGCTCCTACGAGCAGTACTTC,CASSLDQSSYEQYF
TRBV19,TRBJ1-4,TRBD1,-,TGTGCCAGTAGTACCGGACAGGGACAGGAACTGTTTTTT,CASSTGQGQELFF
TRBV5-1,TRBJ2-7,-,-,TGCGCCAGCAGCTTAGGAGCGGACGAGCAGTACTTC,CASSLGADEQYF
TRBV19,TRBJ1-5,-,-,TGTGCCAGTAGTTACAGGGTCCGGCAGCCCCAGCATTTT,CASSYRVRQPQHF
TRBV7-8,TRBJ1-3,-,-,TGTGCCAGCAGCCCCCTCCGAGCATCTGGAAACACCATATATTTT,CASSPLRASGNTIYF
TRBV11-2,TRBJ2-5,-,-,TGTGCCAGCAGCTTAACGAGTTCCGAGACCCAGTACTTC,CASSLTSSETQYF
TRBV7-9,TRBJ2-1,TRBD2,-,TGTGCCAGCAGCTTAGGGGACTACCCCTCCTACAATGAGCAGTTCTTC,CASSLGDYPSYNEQFF
TRBV7-2,TRBJ1-2,TRBD1,-,TGTGCCAGCAGCCCACGGGACAGGGAGCATGGCTACACCTTC,CASSPRDREHGYTF
TRBV20-1,TRBJ2-7,-,once,TGCAGTGCTCAGGGGACCAACGAGCAGTACTTC,CSAQGTNEQYF
TRBV6-2/TRBV6-3,TRBJ2-5,-,-,TGTGCCAGCAGTTACGGCAGGTTGGGAGAGACCCAGTACTTC,CASSYGRLGETQYF
TRBV25-1,TRBJ2-2,TRBD2,-,TGTGCCAGCAGTGTAGCGGGAGATAGCACCGGGGAGCTGTTTTTT,CASSVAGDSTGELFF
TRBV11-3,TRBJ1-6,-,-,TGTGCCAGCAGCTTAGATCGAGGAGGATATAATTCACCCCTCCACTTT,CASSLDRGGYNSPLHF
TRBV12-3/TRBV12-4,TRBJ1-5,-,-,TGTGCCAGCACCCTAGGGGCCAATCAGCCCCAGCATTTT,CASTLGANQPQHF
TRBV12-3/TRBV12-4,TRBJ2-3,TRBD1,-,TGTGCCAGCAGTTTAAGGGGGCGGGATACGCAGTATTTT,CASSLRGRDTQYF
TRBV18,TRBJ2-5,TRBD2,once,TGTGCCAGCTCACCCTATAGCGGGGTGGTCGAAGAGACCCAGTACTTC,CASSPYSGVVEETQYF
TRBV3-1/TRBV3-2,TRBJ1-6,TRBD1,-,TGTGCCAGCAGCGATGGACAGGGGGCCATTTCACCCCTCCACTTT,CASSDGQGAISPLHF
TRBV5-1,TRBJ2-1,TRBD2,-,TGCGCCAGCGGACCGCAGGGCGGGGGGGTTTACAATGAGCAGTTCTTC,CASGPQGGGVYNEQFF
TRBV9,TRBJ1-6,-,-,TGTGCCAGCAGCGTAGGAGGGGCGGGGAATTCACCCCTCCACTTT,CASSVGGAGNSPLHF
TRBV27,TRBJ2-1,-,-,TGTGCCAGCAGTCGGGAGATATGGGATGAGCAGTTCTTC,CASSREIWDEQFF
TRBV7-9,TRBJ2-7,TRBD1,-,TGTGCCAGCAGCCAGGGACAGCTCTACGAGCAGTACTTC,CASSQGQLYEQYF
TRBV27,TRBJ1-5,TRBD1,once,TGTGCCAGCAGTACGGACAGGGGAAAACAGCCCCAGCATTTT,CASSTDRGKQPQHF
TRBV7-9,TRBJ2-3,-,once,TGTGCCAGCAGCGCCTATTCTTCAGGGGAGCAGTATTTT,CASSAYSSGEQYF
TRBV9,TRBJ1-5,TRBD1,-,TGTGCCAGCAGCGTGGGGACAGCCAATCAGCCCCAGCATTTT,CASSVGTANQPQHF
TRBV18,TRBJ2-7,-,-,TGTGCCAGCTCACCAGGACACTACGAGCAGTACTTC,CASSPGHYEQYF
TRBV7-2,TRBJ2-3,TRBD2,-,TGTGCCAGCAGCTTGAGGGCAAAAAGCGGGATTCGCACAGATACGCAGTATTTT,CASSLRAKSGIRTDTQYF
TRBV9,TRBJ2-2,-,-,TGTGCCAGCAGCCCCTCAGCGGCCGGGGAGCTGTTTTTT,CASSPSAAGELFF
TRBV6-5,TRBJ1-3,TRBD1,-,TGTGCCAGCGGGGAACAGGGGATCTCTGGAAACACCATATATTTT,CASGEQGISGNTIYF
TRBV7-2,TRBJ2-7,-,-,TGTGCCAGCAGCGAGATTAGCTCCTACGAGCAGTACTTC,CASSEISSYEQYF
TRBV6-5,TRBJ1-5,-,-,TGTGCCAGCAGTTACTCGTCAGGGCTGGATCAGCCCCAGCATTTT,CASSYSSGLDQPQHF
TRBV5-1,TRBJ1-2,TRBD1,once,TGCGCCAGCAGCTCCCGGGACAGGGGAGTTCCACGCTATGGCTACACCTTC,CASSSRDRGVPRYGYTF
TRBV4-3,TRBJ2-2,-,-,TGCGCCAGCAGCCAAGTTCCGGGGGTCGTCACCGGGGAGCTGTTTTTT,CASSQVPGVVTGELFF
TRBV19,TRBJ2-1,TRBD2,-,TGTGCCAGTCAACCCCTAGCGGGGGGGACCTACAATGAGCAGTTCTTC,CASQPLAGGTYNEQFF
TRBV6-2/TRBV6-3,TRBJ2-7,-,-,TGTGCCAGCAGTTACCCAGGGGTCCACTACGAGCAGTACTTC,CASSYPGVHYEQYF
TRBV29-1,TRBJ2-3,TRBD1,-,TGCAGCGTTGGGGGGATAGGGGGCCTGTCCACAGATACGCAGTATTTT,CSVGGIGGLSTDTQYF
TRBV11-2,TRBJ2-7,TRBD1,-,TGTGCCAGCAGCTTAGATAGATGGACAGGGTACGAGCAGTACTTC,CASSLDRWTGYEQYF
TRBV7-9,TRBJ2-7,TRBD1,-,TGTGCCAGCAGCTTGACAGGGGGCGAGTCCTACGAGCAGTACTTC,CASSLTGGESYEQYF
TRBV30,TRBJ2-5,TRBD2,-,TGTGCCTGGAGTGTCCTAGCGGGCTCGGGGACCCAGTACTTC,CAWSVLAGSGTQYF
TRBV6-5,TRBJ2-1,TRBD2,-,TGTGCCAGCAGCTTCGGACTAGCTGTCGATGAGCAGTTCTTC,CASSFGLAVDEQFF
TRBV10-3,TRBJ2-3,TRBD2,-,TGTGCCATCAGTGTTAGCGGGGGGCCCACAGATACGCAGTATTTT,CAISVSGGPTDTQYF
TRBV12-3/TRBV12-4,TRBJ2-2,-,-,TGTGCCAGCAGACAGGGAACCGGGGAGCTGTTTTTT,CASRQGTGELFF
TRBV4-1,TRBJ2-1,TRBD2,-,TGCGCCAGCAGCCAAGGGCGGGGGGACTACAATGAGCAGTTCTTC,CASSQGRGDYNEQFF
TRBV24-1,TRBJ2-5,TRBD1,once,TGTGCCACCAGTGACTGGGACAGGGGAGAGACCCAGTACTTC,CATSDWDRGETQYF
TRBV27,TRBJ2-1,-,-,TGTGCCAGCAGTCTCGACAAACAATCCTACAATGAGCAGTTCTTC,CASSLDKQSYNEQFF
TRBV27,TRBJ2-7,TRBD1,-,TGTGCCAGCAGTCCACTCGACAGGGGGCTTACCTACGAGCAGTACTTC,CASSPLDRGLTYEQYF
TRBV2,TRBJ1-1,-,-,TGTGCCACTCACAGACAGGACCTAGGGGCTTTCTTT,CATHRQDLGAFF
TRBV19,TRBJ1-1,TRBD1,-,TGTGCCAGTAGCCCCGGGACAGGGGTGAACACTGAAGCTTTCTTT,CASSPGTGVNTEAFF
TRBV5-1,TRBJ2-5,TRBD1,-,TGCGCCAGCAGCTTGCAGGGGGAGGAGACCCAGTACTTC,CASSLQGEETQYF
TRBV29-1,TRBJ2-7,TRBD1,-,TGCAGCGTGAAGATCGGGACAGGGGTCTACGAGCAGTACTTC,CSVKIGTGVYEQYF
TRBV24-1,TRBJ2-5,-,-,TGTGCCACCTCCCGGGACTCCCCAGAGACCCAGTACTTC,CATSRDSPETQYF
TRBV24-1,TRBJ2-3,TRBD2,-,TGTGCCACCAGTGATCCGGGACTAGCGGGTGGCACAGATACGCAGTATTTT,CATSDPGLAGGTDTQYF
TRBV11-3,TRBJ1-1,TRBD1,-,TGTGCCAGCAGCGAGCGGACAGGGGACGGCACTGAAGCTTTCTTT,CASSERTGDGTEAFF